Detailed here is one T cell receptor beta chain. Its antigen is still unknown. The source of the sample is a study of CXCR3-negative and CXCR3-positive naive CD8 T cells. Triplicates of some 300,000 cells were sorted from each CD8+ T cell subset. Identification of naive CD8+ T cells rested on CD45RO-CCR7+CD27+CD95- status. UMI-labeled TRB cDNA libraries were prepared by 5' RACE. TCRdb reprocessed the 5' RACE reads and stores each CDR3 protein as one record, lacking DNA. The sample totals more than 40,000 distinct CDR3 sequences; its top ten clones hold more than 1.5%. Study-level results: Both naive subsets, CXCR3-negative and CXCR3-positive, displayed similar TRBV-TRBJ usage, unlike memory cells.

Germline V gives CDR1 MNHEY, CDR2 SMNVEV (reference sequence). The CDR3 runs to 16 residues. This sequence joins TRBV27 and TRBJ2-5; with no DNA, the TCRdb D assignment of TRBD1 cannot be verified. This receptor was identified in a human donor in good health. Some clones in this sample may be carry-over from other donors' samples. The sequenced sample was naive CXCR3- CD8+ T cells from blood. Subset of the sample: CD45RO-CCR7+CD27+CD95- naive CD8+ T cells lacking CXCR3 (TNR3-). The CDR3 is CASSSWPLDSEETQYF.